These 10 T cell receptor beta chains were sequenced from one sample in a study of T cells in Graves' hyperthyroidism and ophthalmopathy (dated by TCRdb to 2018 to 2020). Libraries were prepared through multiplex PCR. This sample was sequenced with an Illumina HiSeq 2000. The TCR beta CDR3 regions were amplified from RNA transcripts. A first-round RT-PCR of the TCR CDR3 used the HTBI primer set with the Qiagen OneStep RT-PCR kit. The raw public reads went through TCRdb reprocessing: fastp at Q25, MiXCR clone calling, in-frame beta chains kept. Identical CDR3 proteins give one entry, which carries the most common genes and DNA. Within this sample are almost 600,000 distinct CDR3 sequences, with 35% to 55% of them counted one time only. The ten biggest clones cover about 8.3% of the sample. Specimen: peripheral blood or thyroid tissue (not recorded which). All receptors come from a woman between 18 and 29 years old with Graves' hyperthyroidism.

This clonotype came up many times. This chain connects TRBV5-8 to TRBJ1-2, with a possible D match to TRBD1 (6 bases). Trimming cost V 3 bases and J 4 bases, with 10 bases left between them. The CDR3 consists of 13 residues. From germline, CDR1 is SGHTS and CDR2 YDEGEE. As DNA, the CDR3 is TGTGCCAGCAGCTACAGGGTTAGCTATGGCTACACCTTC. This codes for CASSYRVSYGYTF.

A remark on this clonotype: Possible read error: a much larger clone is one base away. V and J are TRBV7-2 and TRBJ2-5, with D possibly matching TRBD2 (7 bases). Per the germline V gene, CDR1 is SGHTA and CDR2 is FQGNSA. Deletions cut 3 bases from V and 1 base from J, with 18 bases between. The CDR3 loop spans 17 amino acids. This CDR3 is CASSLGGASGTQETQYF. The CDR3 DNA sequence: TGTGCCAGCAGCTTGGGGGGGGCTAGCGGAACCCAAGAGACCCAGTACTTC.

A few counts support this clonotype. V and J are TRBV29-1 and TRBJ2-7; a weak D match, TRBD2 (7 bases). The J call may not be correct, given that the DNA end is closer to TRBJ2-1. The CDR3 totals 14 residues. In germline, CDR1 is SQVTM, CDR2 ANQGSEA. The CDR3 bases are TGCAGCGTTGAAGGGGTCGGGGGGCTCAATGAGCAGTTCTTC. Amino acid sequence: CSVEGVGGLNEQFF.

The V call is TRBV28, the J call TRBJ1-5; possibly TRBD1 for D (5 bases). CDR1 and CDR2 (germline): MDHEN, SYDVKM. The length of the CDR3 is 13 residues. The V end was cut by 1 base, the J end by 14 bases, with 15 bases between. The CDR3 DNA sequence: TGTGCCAGCAGTTTATTCAGGGACGAACACGAGCATTTT. Amino acids: CASSLFRDEHEHF.

The table lists this clonotype with many counts. The rearrangement joins TRBV7-2 to TRBJ1-2; no firm D call. CDR1 is SGHTA, CDR2 FQGNSA, per germline. V dropped 2 bases and J dropped 3 bases, with 10 bases sitting between them. The CDR3 consists of 14 residues. Here the CDR3 reads CASSLIAGDYGYTF. Here the CDR3 DNA reads TGTGCCAGCAGCTTAATCGCAGGAGACTATGGCTACACCTTC.

This clonotype has at least ten counts. The J gene is TRBJ1-1, the V gene TRBV20-1; 8 nucleotides line up with TRBD1. The CDR3 is 15 amino acids. The J segment lost 0 bases and the V segment lost 5 bases, leaving 8 bases of the junction unmatched. Per germline, CDR1 DFQATT and CDR2 SNEGSKA (reference sequence). The CDR3 DNA follows: TGCAGTGCTTCAGGGGGCGAGTCCATGAACACTGAAGCTTTCTTT. Translating gives CSASGGESMNTEAFF.

V is TRBV29-1 and J is TRBJ1-4, with D perhaps matching TRBD1 (6 bases). CDR1 is SQVTM, CDR2 ANQGSEA, per germline. The CDR3 has 13 amino acids. V shed 6 bases and J shed 3 bases, with 11 bases lying between them. Here the CDR3 DNA reads TGCAGCGTGGCGACAGGTTCTAATGAAAAACTGTTTTTT. Amino acid sequence: CSVATGSNEKLFF.

This chain uses TRBV29-1 with TRBJ1-5; TRBD1 might be the D (5 bases). The germline V gene encodes CDR1 SQVTM and CDR2 ANQGSEA. The CDR3 consists of 12 residues. V shed 3 bases and J shed 11 bases, with 14 bases lying between them. CDR3 DNA sequence: TGCAGCGTTGACCCGACGGGGGAGACCCAGCATTTT. This codes for CSVDPTGETQHF.

This clonotype was counted ten times or more. The chain recombines TRBV9 with TRBJ2-7, with TRBD1 matching 9 bases. Germline CDR1 reads SGDLS; CDR2 reads YYNGEE. V lost 9 bases to trimming and J lost 3 bases; unmatched junction nucleotides: 10. The CDR3 extends over 14 amino acids. The CDR3 spells CATQTGTGSYEQYF. CDR3 bases: TGTGCCACCCAAACCGGGACAGGGAGCTACGAGCAGTACTTC. Using reference TRBV9 and TRBJ2-7 for the parts outside the CDR3, the full variable domain is DSGVTQTPKHLITATGQRVTLRCSPRSGDLSVYWYQQSLDQGLQFLIQYYNGEERAKGNILERFSAQQFPDLHSELNLSSLELGDSALYFCATQTGTGSYEQYFGPGTRLTVT.

This clonotype was counted at least ten times. The chain combines TRBV18 with TRBJ1-5; no clear D gene. From germline, CDR1 is KGHSH and CDR2 LQKENI. The CDR3 contains 13 residues. V dropped 4 bases and J dropped 6 bases, with 10 bases sitting between them. The CDR3 region is CASSLTEAQPQHF. Here the CDR3 DNA reads TGTGCCAGCTCACTTACAGAGGCTCAGCCCCAGCATTTT.